This TCR beta chain was identified in a study of T cell repertoires in cytomegalovirus infection. Study details: Matching HLA type and CMV infection were both indicated by public TCR beta signatures.

Turning to this clonotype: The antigen remains unidentified.

The CDR3 loop spans 13 amino acids. In germline, CDR1 is MGHRA, CDR2 YSYEKL. V was clipped by 5 bases and J by 5 bases, with 12 bases between them. TCRdb called the reads again in MiXCR, with one record for every CDR3 protein. The sample holds some 590,000 distinct CDR3 sequences; just under 40% are singletons and the top ten take roughly 50%. The sample in question was cultured PBMCs, obtained from culture after CMV antigen stimulation. This TCR was recovered from a human donor in good health (CMV status not recorded). Some clones in this sample may be carry-over from other donors' samples. The chain combines TRBV4-1 with TRBJ1-2; possible D gene TRBD1, 5 bases. The CDR3, as DNA: TGCGCCAGCAGCGACCCGGGGACGTATGGCTACACCTTC. It encodes CASSDPGTYGYTF.